The 25 T cell receptor beta chains below come from one sample, sequenced in a study of blood T cell repertoires in COVID-19. TCRdb's table, derived via immunoSEQ multiplex PCR, lists solely in-frame clones and lacks some. The sample includes under 65,000 clones, around four fifths seen only once; the top ten take over 11%. The sample was peripheral blood. The receptors shown here come from a woman aged 70-85 years with acute or convalescent COVID-19.

The J gene is TRBJ2-1, the V gene TRBV10-3; TRBD1 matches 12 bases. Trimming at V came to 6 bases and at J to 5 bases, leaving 5 bases not matched to a gene. The germline V gene encodes CDR1 ENHRY and CDR2 SYGVKD. The CDR3 covers 15 residues. The CDR3 is CAIRKGTGGHNEQFF. CDR3 DNA sequence: TGTGCCATCAGGAAAGGGACAGGGGGCCACAATGAGCAGTTCTTC.

This clone showed up just once. CDR3 DNA: TGTGCCAGCAGTGACCCACCTTACAGGGGGAATGAGCAGTTCTTC. Its protein product is CASSDPPYRGNEQFF. The rearrangement links TRBV6-1 to TRBJ2-1; TRBD1 aligns across 8 bases. CDR1 and CDR2 (germline): MNHNS, SASEGT. This CDR3 has 15 amino acids. J gave up 7 bases and V 3 bases, and 8 bases lay outside the gene matches.

The rearrangement links TRBV6-4 to TRBJ1-1; D uncertain. This CDR3 comprises 15 residues. Germline CDR1 reads MRHNA; CDR2 reads SNTAGT. The V end was cut by 8 bases, the J end by 2 bases, with 18 bases between. The CDR3 reads CASRPNPTENTEAFF. CDR3 nucleotide sequence: TGTGCCAGCCGCCCGAACCCCACAGAAAACACTGAAGCTTTCTTT.

This chain connects TRBV29-1 to TRBJ1-1; perhaps TRBD1 as D (6 bases). Germline loops: CDR1 SQVTM, CDR2 ANQGSEA. V was shortened by 5 bases and J by 5 bases, with 18 bases between the two germline ends. The CDR3 consists of 14 residues. The DNA for the CDR3 is TGCAGCGTTCGGGGCCTGGGGGCCGAAACTGAAGCTTTCTTT. As protein: CSVRGLGAETEAFF. Combining the CDR3 with reference TRBV29-1 and TRBJ1-1 gives the whole variable domain SAVISQKPSRDICQRGTSLTIQCQVDSQVTMMFWYRQQPGQSLTLIATANQGSEATYESGFVIDKFPISRPNLTFSTLTVSNMSPEDSSIYLCSVRGLGAETEAFFGQGTRLTVV.

This chain uses TRBV7-2 with TRBJ2-3; 10 bases agree with TRBD2. V lost 4 bases, J lost 7 bases, and 8 bases stayed unmatched. CDR3 size: 15 residues. Per the germline V gene, CDR1 is SGHTA and CDR2 is FQGNSA. DNA of the CDR3: TGTGCCAGCAGCTCTCAGCGGGGGGGGTCATATACGCAGTATTTT. This sequence encodes CASSSQRGGSYTQYF. Looking up the rest from reference TRBV7-2 and TRBJ2-3 gives the full variable domain: GAGVSQSPSNKVTEKGKDVELRCDPISGHTALYWYRQSLGQGLEFLIYFQGNSAPDKSGLPSDRFSAERTGGSVSTLTIQRTQQEDSAVYLCASSSQRGGSYTQYFGPGTRLTVL.

The rearrangement links TRBV5-1 to TRBJ1-6; 7 bases are a match to TRBD1. The CDR3 loop spans 18 amino acids. Trimming cost V 4 bases and J 1 base; bases outside gene matches: 11. CDR1 is SGHRS and CDR2 is YFSETQ in the germline V gene. CDR3 sequence (DNA): TGCGCCAGCAGCCCCACCTGGAGACAGGGATCCTATAATTCACCCCTCCACTTT. Its translation is CASSPTWRQGSYNSPLHF.

The chain links TRBV11-2 to TRBJ1-2; D remains ambiguous. Per germline, CDR1 SGHAT and CDR2 FQNNGV. Trimming took 2 bases from V and 13 from J, leaving 23 bases between them. The CDR3 has 15 amino acids. The CDR3 nucleotides are TGTGCCAGCAGCTTATATCGTGCCCCCGGGGTCCTGTTCACCTTC. Its translation is CASSLYRAPGVLFTF.

The chain carries TRBV12-5 and TRBJ1-2; no clear D gene. This CDR3 comprises 14 residues. V shed 1 base and J shed 4 bases, with 10 bases lying between them. Looked up from germline, CDR1 is LGHNT and CDR2 is FRNRAP. The CDR3 reads CASGLGSGSYGYTF. The CDR3 coding sequence is TGTGCTAGTGGTTTGGGCTCTGGGAGCTATGGCTACACCTTC.

The chain recombines TRBV9 with TRBJ1-4; 8 bases agree with TRBD1. Germline V lookup: CDR1 SGDLS, CDR2 YYNGEE. Germline trimming cut 4 bases from V and 4 bases from J; bases unmatched to any gene: 9. The CDR3 is made up of 16 amino acids. The CDR3 DNA reads TGTGCCAGCAGCCCCCAGCCAGGGGGCGGTAATGAAAAACTGTTTTTT. As protein: CASSPQPGGGNEKLFF.

The rearrangement joins TRBV2 to TRBJ1-3; 7 bases map to TRBD1. Germline V CDR1 and CDR2: SNHLY, FYNNEI. This CDR3 spans 16 amino acids. V trimming: 5 bases; J trimming: 4 bases; junction bases outside the gene matches: 11. CDR3 amino acids: CASSQRTGALGNTIYF. CDR3 bases: TGTGCCAGCAGTCAAAGGACAGGCGCCTTAGGAAACACCATATATTTT.

The chain uses TRBV2 and TRBJ2-3; 7 bases fit TRBD2. Germline loops: CDR1 SNHLY, CDR2 FYNNEI. The CDR3 contains 14 residues. V was pared by 7 bases and J by 1 base, with 5 bases of the junction left unmatched. CDR3 in amino acids: CASTRGVGTDTQYF. The CDR3 DNA is TGTGCCAGCACCCGGGGGGTCGGCACAGATACGCAGTATTTT. Combining the CDR3 with reference TRBV2 and TRBJ2-3 gives the whole variable domain EPEVTQTPSHQVTQMGQEVILRCVPISNHLYFYWYRQILGQKVEFLVSFYNNEISEKSEIFDDQFSVERPDGSNFTLKIRSTKLEDSAMYFCASTRGVGTDTQYFGPGTRLTVL.

The chain combines TRBV5-1 with TRBJ1-1; TRBD1 matches at 8 bases. The CDR3 extends over 15 amino acids. Per germline, CDR1 SGHRS and CDR2 YFSETQ. With V trimmed by 4 bases and J by 5 bases, 10 bases remained unmatched. The CDR3 loop is CASSDRQGTRTEAFF. The CDR3 nucleotides are TGCGCCAGCAGCGACAGACAGGGGACAAGGACTGAAGCTTTCTTT.

The chain carries TRBV29-1 and TRBJ1-5; D is perhaps TRBD1 (6 bases). Germline CDR1 reads SQVTM; CDR2 reads ANQGSEA. The germline V and J ends were trimmed by 7 bases and 6 bases, with 19 bases remaining between them. The length of the CDR3 is 14 residues. CDR3 bases: TGCAGCGCCCTCATCGGGGGGGCCGGTCAGCCCCAGCATTTT. The encoded protein is CSALIGGAGQPQHF.

The chain combines TRBV6-5 with TRBJ1-2, with D tentatively TRBD1 (6 bases). V was pared by 5 bases and J by 7 bases, with 14 bases between. CDR3 length: 13 amino acids. Germline V gene lookup returns CDR1 MNHEY and CDR2 SVGAGI. CDR3 in amino acids: CASSPRGGTGYTF. In nucleotides, the CDR3 is TGTGCCAGCAGTCCCCGGGGGGGCACTGGCTACACCTTC.

V is TRBV18 and J is TRBJ1-2; 7 nucleotides match TRBD1. Germline CDR1 reads KGHSH; CDR2 reads LQKENI. V shed 1 base and J 6 bases; nucleotides not matched to a gene: 11. The CDR3 is made up of 16 amino acids. The CDR3 loop reads CASSPLAQGVRHGYTF. CDR3 bases: TGTGCCAGCTCACCACTAGCCCAGGGGGTCCGGCATGGCTACACCTTC.

The rearrangement uses TRBV3-1 (or the pseudogene TRBV3-2) and TRBJ2-4; 13 nucleotides match TRBD2. CDR1 and CDR2 from the germline V gene are LGHDT and YNNKEL (reference sequence). The CDR3 has 19 amino acids. The V and J ends lost 0 bases and 1 base, in that order; junction bases with no gene match: 6. The CDR3 protein is CASSQELAGGPLAKNIQYF. CDR3 nucleotides: TGTGCCAGCAGCCAAGAACTAGCGGGGGGGCCGTTGGCCAAAAACATTCAGTACTTC.

This clone appeared a single time. The V and J genes are TRBV29-1 and TRBJ2-5; 11 bases are shared with TRBD1. V was clipped by 7 bases and J by 7 bases; unmatched bases: 8. Germline lookup yields CDR1 SQVTM and CDR2 ANQGSEA. This CDR3 has 13 amino acids. The CDR3 reads CSGRTGGSGTQYF. Written as DNA, the CDR3 is TGCAGCGGGAGGACAGGGGGCAGCGGGACCCAGTACTTC.

The chain uses TRBV3-1 (or the pseudogene TRBV3-2) and TRBJ2-5, with TRBD1 as a possible D gene (7 bases). Germline CDR1 LGHDT, CDR2 YNNKEL (reference sequence). V was trimmed by 5 bases and J by 5 bases, leaving 18 bases between them. This CDR3 is built from 15 residues. CDR3 protein: CASSGRAGGFETQYF. CDR3 DNA: TGTGCCAGCAGCGGCCGGGCAGGGGGGTTCGAGACCCAGTACTTC.

The chain links TRBV18 to TRBJ2-1, with D perhaps matching TRBD2 (5 bases). The CDR3 length is 13 residues. V was clipped by 2 bases and J by 7 bases, with 9 bases between them. The V gene's germline CDR1 is KGHSH and CDR2 LQKENI. The CDR3 nucleotides are TGTGCCAGCTCACCAATTAGGGAGAATGAGCAGTTCTTC. Translating gives CASSPIRENEQFF.

CDR3 sequence (DNA): TGTGCCAGCAGTCCCCTCCCGCGGGGGGGACGGAGCTCTGGAAACACCATATATTTT. It encodes CASSPLPRGGRSSGNTIYF. This sequence joins TRBV5-5 and TRBJ1-3, with D possibly being TRBD1 (5 bases). Germline loops: CDR1 SGHKS, CDR2 YYEKEE (reference sequence). This CDR3 is built from 19 residues. Trimming took 5 bases from V and 0 from J, leaving 24 bases between them. The whole variable domain, remainder taken from reference TRBV5-5 and TRBJ1-3, is DAGVTQSPTHLIKTRGQQVTLRCSPISGHKSVSWYQQVLGQGPQFIFQYYEKEERGRGNFPDRFSARQFPNYSSELNVNALLLGDSALYLCASSPLPRGGRSSGNTIYFGEGSWLTVV.

This chain links TRBV5-4 with TRBJ2-7; TRBD2 matches 10 bases. This CDR3 comprises 16 residues. Germline-derived CDR1 and CDR2 are SGHNT and YYREEE (reference sequence). V was pared by 3 bases and J by 0 bases, with 6 bases of the junction left unmatched. The CDR3 region is CASSSPGLAFSYEQYF. As DNA, the CDR3 is TGTGCCAGCAGCTCACCGGGACTAGCGTTCTCCTACGAGCAGTACTTC.

This clone was seen a handful of times. This chain links TRBV5-1 with TRBJ2-2, with a weak D call TRBD2 (5 bases). CDR1 SGHRS and CDR2 YFSETQ come from the germline V gene. V was shortened by 5 bases and J by 5 bases, with 22 bases between the two germline ends. This CDR3 is built from 17 residues. The CDR3 region is CASSYKPLEEVTGELFF. DNA of the CDR3: TGCGCCAGCAGTTATAAACCGTTGGAGGAAGTAACCGGGGAGCTGTTTTTT.

The chain links TRBV19 to TRBJ2-3; D is unresolved. Trimming cost V 5 bases and J 6 bases, with 6 bases left between them. The length of the CDR3 is 11 residues. Looked up from germline, CDR1 is LNHDA and CDR2 is SQIVND (reference sequence). In DNA, the CDR3 is TGTGCCAGTAGTCAAATGGATACGCAGTATTTT. It encodes CASSQMDTQYF. The variable domain in full, completed from reference TRBV19 and TRBJ2-3, reads DGGITQSPKYLFRKEGQNVTLSCEQNLNHDAMYWYRQDPGQGLRLIYYSQIVNDFQKGDIAEGYSVSREKKESFPLTVTSAQKNPTAFYLCASSQMDTQYFGPGTRLTVL.

The V gene is TRBV6-5, the J gene TRBJ1-3, with TRBD1 as a possible D gene (6 bases). This CDR3 has 15 amino acids. The ends were cut back, 0 bases at V and 4 bases at J, with 10 bases in the middle. Germline V gives CDR1 MNHEY, CDR2 SVGAGI. In DNA form, the CDR3 reads TGTGCCAGCAGTTACTCCCGGACAGAAGGAAACACCATATATTTT. Translating it yields CASSYSRTEGNTIYF.

The sample holds one count of this clone. V is TRBV9 and J is TRBJ1-1, with D possibly TRBD1 on 5 matching bases. Germline V gives CDR1 SGDLS, CDR2 YYNGEE. The CDR3 length is 14 residues. V was trimmed by 4 bases and J by 9 bases, leaving 19 bases between them. The CDR3: CASSPQRGGDQAFF. As DNA, the CDR3 is TGTGCCAGCAGCCCCCAACGGGGGGGGGATCAAGCTTTCTTT. The full variable domain, in which reference TRBV9 and TRBJ1-1 provide the parts outside the CDR3, is DSGVTQTPKHLITATGQRVTLRCSPRSGDLSVYWYQQSLDQGLQFLIQYYNGEERAKGNILERFSAQQFPDLHSELNLSSLELGDSALYFCASSPQRGGDQAFFGQGTRLTVV.